The 23 T cell receptor beta chains given below trace back to one sample, sequenced in a study of early stage breast cancer tumors. The repertoire was sequenced with immunoSEQ multiplex PCR; TCRdb's copy has only in-frame clones and lacks some. Of more than 55,000 clones in the sample, approximately 84% were seen once. What was sequenced was blood. These receptors all stem from a person in their 40s with breast cancer.

The rearrangement joins TRBV5-1 to TRBJ1-3, with 8 positions matching TRBD1. With V trimmed by 4 bases and J by 8 bases, 11 bases remained unmatched. The CDR3 is 15 residues long. Germline CDR1 SGHRS, CDR2 YFSETQ. The CDR3 sequence: CASSRTPGQEDTIYF. DNA for the CDR3: TGCGCCAGCAGCCGGACGCCGGGACAGGAGGACACCATATATTTT. The variable domain in full, completed from reference TRBV5-1 and TRBJ1-3, reads KAGVTQTPRYLIKTRGQQVTLSCSPISGHRSVSWYQQTPGQGLQFLFEYFSETQRNKGNFPGRFSGRQFSNSRSEMNVSTLELGDSALYLCASSRTPGQEDTIYFGEGSWLTVV.

V usage is TRBV9 and J usage is TRBJ2-2; 14 bases map to TRBD2. The CDR3 is 16 amino acids. Looked up from germline, CDR1 is SGDLS and CDR2 is YYNGEE. Germline trimming cut 6 bases from V and 5 bases from J; bases unmatched to any gene: 6. The CDR3 DNA reads as TGTGCCAGCATGAGAGGACTAGCGGGAGGAACCGGGGAGCTGTTTTTT. It is translated as CASMRGLAGGTGELFF.

This chain links TRBV20-1 with TRBJ2-5; D is ambiguous. This CDR3 has 11 residues. The V end was cut by 2 bases, the J end by 5 bases, with 6 bases between. CDR1 and CDR2 from the germline V gene are DFQATT and SNEGSKA (reference sequence). CDR3 nucleotide sequence: TGCAGTGCTAGACGATCGGAGACCCAGTACTTC. It encodes CSARRSETQYF.

The V call is TRBV28, the J call TRBJ1-5; no clear D gene. V lost 2 bases and J 1 base, leaving 12 bases between the germline ends. The germline CDR1 and CDR2 sequences are MDHEN and SYDVKM. The CDR3 covers 16 residues. For the CDR3, the DNA is TGTGCCAGCAGTTTACGTGCAGGAGACAGCAATCAGCCCCAGCATTTT. This encodes CASSLRAGDSNQPQHF.

The V and J genes are TRBV19 and TRBJ1-1, with D possibly being TRBD1 (5 bases). CDR3 length: 13 residues. V gave up 0 bases and J gave up 9 bases, with 11 bases separating them. In germline, CDR1 is LNHDA, CDR2 SQIVND (reference sequence). DNA for the CDR3: TGTGCCAGTAGTATAGAAGTAACAGGAAAAGCTTTCTTT. This codes for CASSIEVTGKAFF.

The chain employs TRBV9 and TRBJ2-1; TRBD2 is a possible D gene (7 bases). The CDR3 is 14 residues long. Between the trimmed V and J ends, which lost 0 bases and 8 bases, there was a span of 12 bases. CDR1 is SGDLS, CDR2 YYNGEE, per germline. The CDR3 DNA reads TGTGCCAGCAGCGTAGAGGGGGGGAGGGATGAGCAGTTCTTC. It translates to CASSVEGGRDEQFF.

This clone appeared a few times. The chain joins TRBV28 to TRBJ1-5; no clear D gene. V lost 8 bases and J lost 5, with 10 bases in between. The V gene's germline CDR1 is MDHEN and CDR2 SYDVKM. This CDR3 has 12 residues. CDR3 coding DNA: TGTGCCAGCGGAAAGGGAGATCAGCCCCAGCATTTT. Translation: CASGKGDQPQHF.

The V gene is TRBV27, the J gene TRBJ1-5, with D perhaps matching TRBD1 (5 bases). Trimming cost V 2 bases and J 0 bases, with 14 bases left between them. Per germline, CDR1 MNHEY and CDR2 SMNVEV (reference sequence). The CDR3 is 17 amino acids. The CDR3 is CASSLRGRHDSNQPQHF. Here the CDR3 DNA reads TGTGCCAGCAGTTTAAGGGGCAGGCATGATAGCAATCAGCCCCAGCATTTT.

The genes are TRBV18 and TRBJ1-5; TRBD1 agrees at 9 bases. V was pared by 3 bases and J by 4 bases, with 7 bases of the junction left unmatched. The CDR3 is made up of 16 amino acids. Germline CDR1 reads KGHSH; CDR2 reads LQKENI. The DNA of the CDR3 is TGTGCCAGCTCACCGCCCGGGACAGGGTCAAATCAGCCCCAGCATTTT. As protein: CASSPPGTGSNQPQHF.

V gene TRBV14 combines with J gene TRBJ1-2; no firm D call. This CDR3 has 14 residues. Germline V gives CDR1 SGHDN, CDR2 FVKESK. The germline V and J ends were trimmed by 0 bases and 4 bases, with 9 bases remaining between them. This chain's CDR3 is CASSQEGLSYGYTF. CDR3 nucleotides: TGTGCCAGCAGCCAAGAAGGTCTTAGCTATGGCTACACCTTC. The variable domain in full, completed from reference TRBV14 and TRBJ1-2, reads EAGVTQFPSHSVIEKGQTVTLRCDPISGHDNLYWYRRVMGKEIKFLLHFVKESKQDESGMPNNRFLAERTGGTYSTLKVQPAELEDSGVYFCASSQEGLSYGYTFGSGTRLTVV.

The chain joins TRBV7-3 to TRBJ2-3; D may be TRBD1 (7 bases). The V and J ends lost 5 bases and 9 bases respectively, with 15 bases between them. The CDR3 sequence is 13 residues long. The germline CDR1 and CDR2 sequences are SGHTA and FQGTGA. In DNA form, the CDR3 reads TGTGCCAGCAGCACCGGACAGGCGGGGACGCAGTATTTT. Translated, it gives CASSTGQAGTQYF. The full variable domain, completed using reference TRBV7-3 and TRBJ2-3, is GAGVSQTPSNKVTEKGKYVELRCDPISGHTALYWYRQSLGQGPEFLIYFQGTGAADDSGLPNDRFFAVRPEGSVSTLKIQRTERGDSAVYLCASSTGQAGTQYFGPGTRLTVL.

This chain joins TRBV7-8 and TRBJ1-1, with a tentative D call TRBD1 (5 bases). The CDR3 covers 13 residues. Germline V lookup: CDR1 SGHVS, CDR2 FQNEAQ. V lost 3 bases, J lost 3 bases, and 8 bases lay in between. The CDR3 nucleotides are TGTGCCAGCAGCTTGCGACAGTACACTGAAGCTTTCTTT. As protein: CASSLRQYTEAFF.

DNA of the CDR3: TGTGCCAGCAGTCCGGGACTAGCGGGATGGACCGGGGAGCTGTTTTTT. Encoded protein: CASSPGLAGWTGELFF. The J gene is TRBJ2-2, the V gene TRBV27, with TRBD2 matching over 13 bases. The CDR3 spans 16 residues. Germline lookup yields CDR1 MNHEY and CDR2 SMNVEV (reference sequence). Trimming cost V 5 bases and J 5 bases; bases outside gene matches: 5.

This chain connects TRBV15 to TRBJ1-1, with D possibly TRBD1 on 5 matching bases. The CDR3 has 15 residues. Trimming removed 1 base at V and 4 bases at J, with 13 bases between. CDR1 and CDR2 (germline): LNHNV, YYDKDF (reference sequence). This CDR3 is CATSRGSGGATEAFF. The CDR3, as DNA: TGTGCCACCAGCAGAGGATCCGGGGGTGCCACTGAAGCTTTCTTT. Drawing the rest from reference TRBV15 and TRBJ1-1, the complete variable domain is DAMVIQNPRYQVTQFGKPVTLSCSQTLNHNVMYWYQQKSSQAPKLLFHYYDKDFNNEADTPDNFQSRRPNTSFCFLDIRSPGLGDTAMYLCATSRGSGGATEAFFGQGTRLTVV.

The V gene is TRBV28, the J gene TRBJ1-5, with D perhaps matching TRBD1 (5 bases). Germline V gene lookup returns CDR1 MDHEN and CDR2 SYDVKM. V gave up 5 bases and J gave up 5 bases, with 13 bases separating them. This CDR3 is 14 amino acids long. Written as DNA, the CDR3 is TGTGCCAGCAGTCCTTTCATGGGGGATCAGCCCCAGCATTTT. Residues: CASSPFMGDQPQHF.

The chain has TRBV7-9 and TRBJ1-4, with 7 bases that match TRBD1. This CDR3 spans 13 amino acids. Germline CDR1 is SEHNR and CDR2 is FQNEAQ (reference sequence). The junction had 3 bases not matched to a gene; V was cut back by 5 bases and J by 6 bases. The chain's CDR3 is CASSQQGYEKLFF. CDR3 DNA sequence: TGTGCCAGCAGCCAACAGGGGTATGAAAAACTGTTTTTT.

The chain links TRBV7-2 to TRBJ2-7; D unclear. This CDR3 has 11 residues. Germline CDR1 reads SGHTA; CDR2 reads FQGNSA. V was shortened by 1 base and J by 7 bases, with 5 bases between the two germline ends. The CDR3 is CASSLVREQYF. CDR3 in DNA: TGTGCCAGCAGCTTAGTAAGGGAGCAGTACTTC.

This chain uses TRBV25-1 with TRBJ1-3; perhaps TRBD1 as D (5 bases). The V gene's germline CDR1 is MGHDK and CDR2 SYGVNS. V was cut by 6 bases and J by 7 bases, with 16 bases left in between. The CDR3 contains 14 residues. The CDR3, as DNA: TGTGCCAGCAGGGGCCTGGGGCTTGGGAACACCATATATTTT. The encoded protein is CASRGLGLGNTIYF.

The rearrangement joins TRBV6-5 to TRBJ2-7, with 7 bases fitting TRBD2. This CDR3 contains 16 residues. The junction had 11 bases not matched to a gene; V was cut back by 3 bases and J by 3 bases. Germline assignment: CDR1 MNHEY and CDR2 SVGAGI. The DNA for the CDR3 is TGTGCCAGCAGTTATGATCTACGGGGGGTAAACTACGAGCAGTACTTC. Protein product: CASSYDLRGVNYEQYF.

The chain is built from TRBV14 and TRBJ1-1; no reliable D call. V was clipped by 4 bases and J by 1 base, with 16 bases between them. This CDR3 comprises 16 residues. From germline, CDR1 is SGHDN and CDR2 FVKESK. The CDR3 region has the DNA TGTGCCAGCAGCCTCAGAAATCGGTTAGAGAACACTGAAGCTTTCTTT. Translated: CASSLRNRLENTEAFF.

The genes are TRBV28 and TRBJ1-3, with D perhaps TRBD1 (6 bases). This CDR3 has 15 residues. Germline CDR1 reads MDHEN; CDR2 reads SYDVKM. The germline V and J ends were trimmed by 6 bases and 2 bases, with 14 bases remaining between them. The DNA for the CDR3 is TGTGCCAGCAGGAGACAGGTTCTTACTGGAAACACCATATATTTT. This encodes CASRRQVLTGNTIYF.

CDR3 DNA sequence: TGTGCCAGCAGTGCTGGCCGGAACTATGGCTACACCTTC. It yields the protein CASSAGRNYGYTF. This chain uses TRBV2 with TRBJ1-2; D remains ambiguous. V dropped 4 bases and J dropped 2 bases, with 8 bases sitting between them. Germline V gives CDR1 SNHLY, CDR2 FYNNEI. The CDR3 extends over 13 amino acids.

The chain carries TRBV28 and TRBJ1-2; the D gene is possibly TRBD1 (5 bases). The V end lost 5 bases, the J end lost 2 bases, and 6 bases lay between the germline ends. CDR3 length: 12 amino acids. The germline V gene has CDR1 MDHEN and CDR2 SYDVKM. CDR3 loop: CASSQGNYGYTF. In nucleotides, the CDR3 is TGTGCCAGCAGTCAGGGAAACTATGGCTACACCTTC.